Each of the 6 T cell receptor beta chains below was sequenced from the same sample in a study of T cells after yellow fever vaccination (dated by TCRdb to between 2018 and 2021). Read against the paper, the sample's treatment or condition label means: live attenuated yellow fever vaccine strain. The library was produced with 5' RACE. The data were produced on an Illumina NovaSeq 6000. TCRdb trimmed the raw reads at Q25, called clones with MiXCR and kept productive beta chains. Identical CDR3 protein sequences are pooled into one entry, listed with their most common genes and DNA. The sample yields 310,000 or so distinct CDR3 sequences; approximately 3.8% were counted once. In total, the top ten clones hold about a quarter of the sample. The source material was PBMCs, sampled on the day of the yellow fever booster vaccination. Receptor source: a man younger than 35 who received the YFV17D yellow fever vaccine.

The chain has TRBV4-1 and TRBJ2-3; 7 bases map to TRBD1. The CDR3 extends over 13 amino acids. J lost 6 bases, V lost 4 bases, and 4 bases had no gene match. The germline V gene encodes CDR1 MGHRA and CDR2 YSYEKL. Here the CDR3 DNA reads TGCGCCAGCAGCCGCACAGGGGCTGATACGCAGTATTTT. The encoded protein is CASSRTGADTQYF.

This clonotype was found a few times. This sequence joins TRBV11-2 and TRBJ2-1; TRBD1 might be the D (6 bases). With 1 base removed from V and 9 bases from J, the gap between germline ends came to 13 bases. This CDR3 spans 14 amino acids. Germline assignment: CDR1 SGHAT and CDR2 FQNNGV. The CDR3 DNA is TGTGCCAGCAGCTTAGGTCAGGGGAGCGGTGAGCAGTTCTTC. Translation: CASSLGQGSGEQFF. Based on the CDR3 plus reference TRBV11-2 and TRBJ2-1, the full variable domain is EAGVAQSPRYKIIEKRQSVAFWCNPISGHATLYWYQQILGQGPKLLIQFQNNGVVDDSQLPKDRFSAERLKGVDSTLKIQPAKLEDSAVYLCASSLGQGSGEQFFGPGTRLTVL.

This clonotype was seen repeatedly, ten times or more. This chain links TRBV7-2 with TRBJ2-3, with TRBD2 matching 9 bases. The junction had 6 bases not matched to a gene; V was cut back by 7 bases and J by 4 bases. The CDR3 totals 14 residues. Germline V gives CDR1 SGHTA, CDR2 FQGNSA. In DNA form, the CDR3 reads TGTGCCAGCAAGATTAGCGGGGGATCAGATACGCAGTATTTT. Protein sequence: CASKISGGSDTQYF.

This clonotype was observed a handful of times. The gene calls are TRBV28 and TRBJ1-5; the D is unclear. V was clipped by 8 bases and J by 1 base, with 12 bases between them. Looked up from germline, CDR1 is MDHEN and CDR2 is SYDVKM. The CDR3 totals 14 residues. CDR3 DNA sequence: TGTGCCAGCTCAGTTTATATGAGCAATCAGCCCCAGCATTTT. Translating it yields CASSVYMSNQPQHF.

J is TRBJ2-2 and V is TRBV24-1, with no clear D. In germline, CDR1 is KGHDR, CDR2 SFDVKD. V dropped 1 base and J dropped 7 bases, with 6 bases sitting between them. The length of the CDR3 is 13 residues. The CDR3 loop is CATSDFLNGELFF. The CDR3 DNA reads as TGTGCCACCAGTGATTTCTTAAACGGGGAGCTGTTTTTT.

V and J are TRBV7-2 and TRBJ2-5, with D unresolved. V lost 5 bases to trimming and J lost 2 bases, with 21 bases between them. Germline-derived CDR1 and CDR2 are SGHTA and FQGNSA. This CDR3 spans 17 amino acids. The CDR3 region has the DNA TGTGCCAGCAGCCCCCCCCAGCGAGCCTTTAATCAAGAGACCCAGTACTTC. Its protein product is CASSPPQRAFNQETQYF.